This TCR beta chain derives from a study of early T cells in non-severe SARS-CoV-2 infection. The study, taken as a whole, reports: Private and CD4 specificities were missed by VDJdb matching, which favored anti-spike CD8 responses.

TCRdb re-derived calls from the 5' RACE reads in MiXCR, one entry per CDR3 protein. The sample includes 75,000 to 100,000 distinct CDR3 sequences, 14% to 15% of them seen just once. In this sample, this clonotype turned up many times. Its antigen remains unknown. Trimming left V 5 bases short and J 1 base short, with 10 bases between. In germline, CDR1 is MNHEY, CDR2 SMNVEV (reference sequence). This CDR3 contains 14 residues. Sequencing was carried out using whole blood. The clonotype originates from an adult who was a healthcare worker with PCR-confirmed SARS-CoV-2 infection or an uninfected control (not recorded which). V and J are TRBV27 and TRBJ2-3; TRBD1 or TRBD2 may be the D gene (5 bases each). CDR3 sequence: CASSPRDGTDTQYF. For the CDR3, the DNA is TGTGCCAGCAGTCCCAGGGACGGCACAGATACGCAGTATTTT.